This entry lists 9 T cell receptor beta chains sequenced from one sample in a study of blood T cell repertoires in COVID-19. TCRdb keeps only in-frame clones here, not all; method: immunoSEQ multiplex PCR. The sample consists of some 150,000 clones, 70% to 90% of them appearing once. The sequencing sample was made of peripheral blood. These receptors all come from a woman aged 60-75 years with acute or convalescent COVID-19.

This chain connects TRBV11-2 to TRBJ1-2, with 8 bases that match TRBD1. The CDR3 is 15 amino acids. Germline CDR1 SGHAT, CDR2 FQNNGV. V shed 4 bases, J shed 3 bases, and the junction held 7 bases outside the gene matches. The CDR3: CASSSRTGKYYGYTF. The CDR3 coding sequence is TGTGCCAGCAGCTCGAGGACAGGGAAGTACTATGGCTACACCTTC. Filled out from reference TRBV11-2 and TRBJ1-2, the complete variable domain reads EAGVAQSPRYKIIEKRQSVAFWCNPISGHATLYWYQQILGQGPKLLIQFQNNGVVDDSQLPKDRFSAERLKGVDSTLKIQPAKLEDSAVYLCASSSRTGKYYGYTFGSGTRLTVV.

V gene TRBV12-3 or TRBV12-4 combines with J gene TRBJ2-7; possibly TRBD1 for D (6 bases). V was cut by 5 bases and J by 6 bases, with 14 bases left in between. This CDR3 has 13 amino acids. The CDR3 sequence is CASSVVQGTEQYF. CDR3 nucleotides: TGTGCCAGCAGTGTCGTTCAGGGGACCGAGCAGTACTTC.

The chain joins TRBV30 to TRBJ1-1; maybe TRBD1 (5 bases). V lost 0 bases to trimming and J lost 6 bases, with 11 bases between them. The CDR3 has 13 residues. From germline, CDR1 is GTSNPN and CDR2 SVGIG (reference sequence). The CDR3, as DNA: TGTGCCTGGAGTGTACAGGCGGGGTCTGAAGCTTTCTTT. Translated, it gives CAWSVQAGSEAFF. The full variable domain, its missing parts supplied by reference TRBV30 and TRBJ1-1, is SQTIHQWPATLVQPVGSPLSLECTVEGTSNPNLYWYRQAAGRGLQLLFYSVGIGQISSEVPQNLSASRPQDRQFILSSKKLLLSDSGFYLCAWSVQAGSEAFFGQGTRLTVV.

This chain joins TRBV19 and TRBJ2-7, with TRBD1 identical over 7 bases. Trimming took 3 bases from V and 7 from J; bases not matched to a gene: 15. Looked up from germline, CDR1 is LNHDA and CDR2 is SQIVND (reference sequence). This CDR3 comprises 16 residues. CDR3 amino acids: CASSISRTGTVSEQYF. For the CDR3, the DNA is TGTGCCAGTAGTATCTCCCGGACAGGAACAGTATCAGAGCAGTACTTC.

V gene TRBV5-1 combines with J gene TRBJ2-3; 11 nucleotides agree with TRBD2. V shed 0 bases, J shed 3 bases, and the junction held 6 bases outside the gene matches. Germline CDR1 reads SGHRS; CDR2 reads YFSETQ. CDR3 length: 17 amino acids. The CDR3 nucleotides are TGCGCCAGCAGCTTGGAGTCTAGCGGGGGGTTAACAGATACGCAGTATTTT. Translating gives CASSLESSGGLTDTQYF.

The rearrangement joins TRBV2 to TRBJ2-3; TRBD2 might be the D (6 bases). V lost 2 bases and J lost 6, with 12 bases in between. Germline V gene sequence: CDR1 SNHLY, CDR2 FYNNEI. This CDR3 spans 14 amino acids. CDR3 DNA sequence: TGTGCCAGCAGTGAATGGGCCGCGGGGGATACGCAGTATTTT. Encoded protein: CASSEWAAGDTQYF.

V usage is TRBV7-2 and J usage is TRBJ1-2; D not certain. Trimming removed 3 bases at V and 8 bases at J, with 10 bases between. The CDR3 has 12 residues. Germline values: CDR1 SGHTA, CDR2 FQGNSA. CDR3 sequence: CASSLGSRGYTF. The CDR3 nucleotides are TGTGCCAGCAGCTTGGGGAGTCGGGGCTACACCTTC.

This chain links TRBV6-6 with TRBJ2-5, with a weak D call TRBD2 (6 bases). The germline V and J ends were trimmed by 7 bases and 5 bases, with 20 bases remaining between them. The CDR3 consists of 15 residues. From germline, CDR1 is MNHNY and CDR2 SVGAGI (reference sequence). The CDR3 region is CASTPVSREVETQYF. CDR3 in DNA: TGTGCCAGCACCCCTGTGTCCAGGGAGGTTGAGACCCAGTACTTC.

In DNA form, the CDR3 reads TGTGCCAGCAGATTGTTTCAGGGGGAGGACACTGAAGCTTTCTTT. Residues: CASRLFQGEDTEAFF. V gene TRBV6-6 combines with J gene TRBJ1-1; 7 nucleotides agree with TRBD1. The V gene end was trimmed by 6 bases and the J gene end by 3 bases; junction bases not matched to a gene: 10. CDR1 is MNHNY and CDR2 is SVGAGI in the germline V gene (reference sequence). This CDR3 comprises 15 residues.